The rows below give T cell receptor beta chains drawn from one sample of a study of CD8 T cells in Susac syndrome. MiXCR, run by TCRdb on the immunoSEQ multiplex PCR reads, gives a single entry per CDR3 protein. This table holds 100,000 to 150,000 distinct CDR3 sequences, 93% found once. The sample consisted of CD8+ T cells from PBMCs. These receptors all stem from a human donor with multiple sclerosis. Both conserved end residues are part of each CDR3. D genes are given only for firm matches. Some rows mark clone size as missing; the rest say once, few, many or name a class of expanded clone.

j_gene: TRBJ2-3
abundance: .
d_gene: TRBD1
v_gene: TRBV5-6
CDR3aa: CASSGGQGRTDTQYF
CDR3nt: TGTGCCAGCAGCGGGGGACAGGGTCGGACAGATACGCAGTATTTT

j_gene: TRBJ1-5
abundance: .
d_gene: TRBD1
v_gene: TRBV25-1
CDR3aa: CASSEFAGGDNQPQHF
CDR3nt: TGTGCCAGCAGTGAATTTGCAGGGGGGGACAATCAGCCCCAGCATTTT

j_gene: TRBJ1-3
abundance: .
d_gene: .
v_gene: TRBV27
CDR3aa: CASSPGRLSGNTIYF
CDR3nt: TGTGCCAGCAGTCCGGGACGGCTCTCTGGAAACACCATATATTTT

j_gene: TRBJ2-1
abundance: .
d_gene: TRBD2
v_gene: TRBV12-3/TRBV12-4
CDR3aa: CASSFPLAGGGNEQFF
CDR3nt: TGTGCCAGCAGTTTCCCTTTAGCGGGAGGAGGCAATGAGCAGTTCTTC

j_gene: TRBJ2-1
abundance: .
d_gene: .
v_gene: TRBV29-1
CDR3aa: CSVGGGEWNEQFF
CDR3nt: TGCAGCGTTGGGGGGGGCGAGTGGAATGAGCAGTTCTTC

j_gene: TRBJ2-7
abundance: .
d_gene: .
v_gene: TRBV12-3/TRBV12-4
CDR3aa: CASSLARYEQYF
CDR3nt: TGTGCCAGCAGTTTAGCCAGGTACGAGCAGTACTTC

j_gene: TRBJ2-2
abundance: .
d_gene: TRBD1
v_gene: TRBV13
CDR3aa: CASSRQGARTGELFF
CDR3nt: TGTGCCAGCAGCCGACAGGGGGCTAGGACCGGGGAGCTGTTTTTT

j_gene: TRBJ2-7
abundance: once
d_gene: TRBD1
v_gene: TRBV20-1
CDR3aa: CSAHDREYEQYF
CDR3nt: TGCAGTGCCCATGACAGGGAGTACGAGCAGTACTTC

j_gene: TRBJ1-1
abundance: .
d_gene: .
v_gene: TRBV12-3/TRBV12-4
CDR3aa: CASSVPRGNTEAFF
CDR3nt: TGTGCCAGCAGTGTCCCGCGGGGTAACACTGAAGCTTTCTTT

j_gene: TRBJ2-7
abundance: .
d_gene: .
v_gene: TRBV12-3/TRBV12-4
CDR3aa: CASRGREQYF
CDR3nt: TGTGCCAGCAGGGGCAGGGAGCAGTACTTC

j_gene: TRBJ2-2
abundance: .
d_gene: TRBD1
v_gene: TRBV7-9
CDR3aa: CASSAGTDRWELFF
CDR3nt: TGTGCCAGCAGCGCCGGGACAGATAGATGGGAGCTGTTTTTT

j_gene: TRBJ1-2
abundance: .
d_gene: .
v_gene: TRBV19
CDR3aa: CASSIGRVGYTF
CDR3nt: TGTGCCAGTAGTATCGGCAGGGTCGGCTACACCTTC

j_gene: TRBJ1-2
abundance: .
d_gene: TRBD1
v_gene: TRBV29-1
CDR3aa: CSIEDFIETGYGYTF
CDR3nt: TGCAGCATTGAAGATTTTATAGAGACAGGGTATGGCTACACCTTC

j_gene: TRBJ1-2
abundance: .
d_gene: .
v_gene: TRBV20-1
CDR3aa: CSARDDDSLHLYGYTF
CDR3nt: TGCAGTGCTAGAGATGACGACAGCTTACATCTCTATGGCTACACCTTC

j_gene: TRBJ2-1
abundance: .
d_gene: TRBD2
v_gene: TRBV29-1
CDR3aa: CSVLSGTRNEQFF
CDR3nt: TGCAGCGTTCTTAGCGGGACTCGCAATGAGCAGTTCTTC

j_gene: TRBJ2-1
abundance: .
d_gene: .
v_gene: TRBV29-1
CDR3aa: CSGLSGVYNEQFF
CDR3nt: TGCAGCGGACTATCCGGGGTTTACAATGAGCAGTTCTTC

j_gene: TRBJ1-2
abundance: .
d_gene: .
v_gene: TRBV29-1
CDR3aa: CSVERENYGYTF
CDR3nt: TGCAGCGTTGAAAGGGAAAACTATGGCTACACCTTC

j_gene: TRBJ1-2
abundance: .
d_gene: .
v_gene: TRBV9
CDR3aa: CASSVGNSNYGYTF
CDR3nt: TGTGCCAGCAGCGTAGGTAACAGCAACTATGGCTACACCTTC

j_gene: TRBJ2-1
abundance: .
d_gene: TRBD1
v_gene: TRBV28
CDR3aa: CASSAGTGLPEQFF
CDR3nt: TGTGCCAGCAGCGCCGGGACAGGGCTCCCTGAGCAGTTCTTC

j_gene: TRBJ2-1
abundance: .
d_gene: .
v_gene: TRBV13
CDR3aa: CASSLRFFANEQFF
CDR3nt: TGTGCCAGCAGCTTACGGTTTTTTGCCAATGAGCAGTTCTTC

j_gene: TRBJ2-5
abundance: .
d_gene: .
v_gene: TRBV5-6
CDR3aa: CASSLEGGPRGETQYF
CDR3nt: TGTGCCAGCAGCTTGGAAGGGGGGCCACGTGGGGAGACCCAGTACTTC

j_gene: TRBJ2-7
abundance: .
d_gene: .
v_gene: TRBV29-1
CDR3aa: CSVGRRITDEQYF
CDR3nt: TGCAGCGTTGGTCGTCGAATAACGGACGAGCAGTACTTC

j_gene: TRBJ2-5
abundance: .
d_gene: .
v_gene: TRBV2
CDR3aa: CASKETQYF
CDR3nt: TGTGCCAGCAAAGAGACCCAGTACTTC

j_gene: TRBJ1-5
abundance: .
d_gene: TRBD1
v_gene: TRBV5-6
CDR3aa: CASSRDREGQPQHF
CDR3nt: TGTGCCAGCAGCCGGGACAGGGAGGGTCAGCCCCAGCATTTT

j_gene: TRBJ2-5
abundance: .
d_gene: TRBD2
v_gene: TRBV29-1
CDR3aa: CSVEDRRAGGQETQYF
CDR3nt: TGCAGCGTTGAAGATCGAAGGGCGGGGGGGCAAGAGACCCAGTACTTC

j_gene: TRBJ2-2
abundance: .
d_gene: TRBD1
v_gene: TRBV4-1
CDR3aa: CASSQDWGQYTGELFF
CDR3nt: TGCGCCAGCAGCCAAGACTGGGGACAGTACACCGGGGAGCTGTTTTTT

j_gene: TRBJ1-2
abundance: .
d_gene: TRBD1
v_gene: TRBV4-1
CDR3aa: CASSPISDRAHGYTF
CDR3nt: TGCGCCAGCAGCCCCATTTCAGACAGGGCTCACGGCTACACCTTC

j_gene: TRBJ1-2
abundance: .
d_gene: .
v_gene: TRBV7-9
CDR3aa: CASSRDTQGEYGYTF
CDR3nt: TGTGCCAGCAGCCGCGACACACAGGGAGAATATGGCTACACCTTC

j_gene: TRBJ1-1
abundance: .
d_gene: .
v_gene: TRBV27
CDR3aa: CASSPYPPAEAFF
CDR3nt: TGTGCCAGCAGTCCCTACCCACCGGCTGAAGCTTTCTTT

j_gene: TRBJ1-2
abundance: .
d_gene: TRBD1
v_gene: TRBV5-4
CDR3aa: CASSLETGYGYTF
CDR3nt: TGTGCCAGCAGCTTGGAGACAGGGTATGGCTACACCTTC

j_gene: TRBJ2-2
abundance: .
d_gene: .
v_gene: TRBV20-1
CDR3aa: CSARLAPGELFF
CDR3nt: TGCAGTGCTAGACTTGCCCCAGGCGAGCTGTTTTTT

j_gene: TRBJ2-7
abundance: .
d_gene: TRBD2
v_gene: TRBV20-1
CDR3aa: CSARPTSGGDYEQYF
CDR3nt: TGCAGTGCTAGACCGACTAGCGGGGGAGACTACGAGCAGTACTTC

j_gene: TRBJ1-5
abundance: .
d_gene: .
v_gene: TRBV28
CDR3aa: CASSFSPPRYSNQPQHF
CDR3nt: TGTGCCAGCAGTTTCTCCCCCCCGAGATATAGCAATCAGCCCCAGCATTTT

j_gene: TRBJ2-3
abundance: .
d_gene: .
v_gene: TRBV5-1
CDR3aa: CASSKHSGADTQYF
CDR3nt: TGCGCCAGCAGTAAGCATTCCGGGGCAGATACGCAGTATTTT

j_gene: TRBJ2-3
abundance: .
d_gene: TRBD2
v_gene: TRBV7-2
CDR3aa: CASSLVGRDTDTQYF
CDR3nt: TGTGCCAGCAGCTTAGTCGGGAGGGACACAGATACGCAGTATTTT

j_gene: TRBJ2-5
abundance: .
d_gene: .
v_gene: TRBV20-1
CDR3aa: CSARDRVDPRETQYF
CDR3nt: TGCAGTGCTAGAGATCGGGTCGATCCGCGGGAGACCCAGTACTTC

j_gene: TRBJ2-7
abundance: .
d_gene: .
v_gene: TRBV7-2
CDR3aa: CASSPRDNYEQYF
CDR3nt: TGTGCCAGCAGCCCCCGGGACAACTACGAGCAGTACTTC

j_gene: TRBJ2-7
abundance: .
d_gene: TRBD1
v_gene: TRBV18
CDR3aa: CASSGQGPYYEQYF
CDR3nt: TGTGCCAGCTCGGGACAGGGCCCATACTACGAGCAGTACTTC

j_gene: TRBJ2-1
abundance: .
d_gene: TRBD2
v_gene: TRBV29-1
CDR3aa: CSVEDPGLAGGRGNEQFF
CDR3nt: TGCAGCGTTGAAGATCCGGGACTAGCGGGAGGCCGGGGGAATGAGCAGTTCTTC

j_gene: TRBJ2-1
abundance: .
d_gene: TRBD2
v_gene: TRBV3-1
CDR3aa: CASSSRLAALNEQFF
CDR3nt: TGTGCCAGCAGCTCCCGACTAGCGGCGTTGAATGAGCAGTTCTTC

j_gene: TRBJ2-3
abundance: .
d_gene: TRBD2
v_gene: TRBV28
CDR3aa: CASSLPRGGTREYF
CDR3nt: TGTGCCAGCAGTTTACCCCGGGGGGGGACCCGGGAGTATTTT

j_gene: TRBJ1-2
abundance: .
d_gene: .
v_gene: TRBV6-1
CDR3aa: CASSPTANYGYTF
CDR3nt: TGTGCCAGCAGCCCCACCGCAAACTATGGCTACACCTTC

j_gene: TRBJ1-5
abundance: .
d_gene: .
v_gene: TRBV4-1
CDR3aa: CASSQDRGSGQPQHF
CDR3nt: TGCGCCAGCAGCCAAGATCGAGGATCCGGTCAGCCCCAGCATTTT

j_gene: TRBJ1-3
abundance: .
d_gene: TRBD1
v_gene: TRBV4-1
CDR3aa: CATRRQGSGNTIYF
CDR3nt: TGCGCCACTAGACGACAGGGCTCTGGAAACACCATATATTTT

j_gene: TRBJ2-5
abundance: .
d_gene: .
v_gene: TRBV12-3/TRBV12-4
CDR3aa: CASSFGGIETQYF
CDR3nt: TGTGCCAGCAGTTTTGGCGGGATTGAGACCCAGTACTTC

j_gene: TRBJ2-5
abundance: .
d_gene: TRBD2
v_gene: TRBV5-6
CDR3aa: CASSPRGGRAWETQYF
CDR3nt: TGTGCCAGCAGCCCCAGGGGCGGGAGGGCCTGGGAGACCCAGTACTTC

j_gene: TRBJ1-2
abundance: .
d_gene: TRBD1
v_gene: TRBV20-1
CDR3aa: CSARDIVRQGNYGYTF
CDR3nt: TGCAGTGCTAGAGATATCGTAAGACAGGGTAACTATGGCTACACCTTC

j_gene: TRBJ2-7
abundance: .
d_gene: TRBD1
v_gene: TRBV27
CDR3aa: CASSRSGQGDYEQYF
CDR3nt: TGTGCCAGCAGTCGTTCGGGACAGGGTGACTACGAGCAGTACTTC

j_gene: TRBJ1-1
abundance: once
d_gene: .
v_gene: TRBV12-3/TRBV12-4
CDR3aa: CASSLVRDAFF
CDR3nt: TGTGCCAGCAGTTTGGTCAGGGACGCTTTCTTT

j_gene: TRBJ2-2
abundance: .
d_gene: .
v_gene: TRBV9
CDR3aa: CASSVARNTGELFF
CDR3nt: TGTGCCAGCAGCGTAGCCCGAAACACCGGGGAGCTGTTTTTT

j_gene: TRBJ2-1
abundance: .
d_gene: .
v_gene: TRBV7-6
CDR3aa: CASSSTSGRDYNEQFF
CDR3nt: TGTGCCAGCAGCTCCACCTCGGGGCGGGACTACAATGAGCAGTTCTTC

j_gene: TRBJ2-1
abundance: few
d_gene: .
v_gene: TRBV6-1
CDR3aa: CASRLGPYNEQFF
CDR3nt: TGTGCCAGCAGACTTGGACCATACAATGAGCAGTTCTTC

j_gene: TRBJ2-7
abundance: .
d_gene: TRBD1
v_gene: TRBV19
CDR3aa: CASSSRTGGMGEQYF
CDR3nt: TGTGCCAGTAGTTCGCGGACAGGGGGAATGGGGGAGCAGTACTTC

j_gene: TRBJ1-1
abundance: .
d_gene: .
v_gene: TRBV28
CDR3aa: CASRRNSEAFF
CDR3nt: TGTGCCAGCAGACGGAACTCGGAAGCTTTCTTT

j_gene: TRBJ2-5
abundance: .
d_gene: .
v_gene: TRBV2
CDR3aa: CASSTKRQETQYF
CDR3nt: TGTGCCAGCAGTACAAAGCGTCAAGAGACCCAGTACTTC

j_gene: TRBJ2-1
abundance: .
d_gene: TRBD2
v_gene: TRBV3-1
CDR3aa: CASSTGLAGGGNEQFF
CDR3nt: TGTGCCAGCAGCACCGGACTAGCGGGAGGAGGCAATGAGCAGTTCTTC

j_gene: TRBJ1-1
abundance: .
d_gene: .
v_gene: TRBV9
CDR3aa: CASSAENTEAFF
CDR3nt: TGTGCCAGCAGCGCAGAGAACACTGAAGCTTTCTTT

j_gene: TRBJ2-6
abundance: once
d_gene: TRBD2
v_gene: TRBV4-1
CDR3aa: CASSHSPGGLILNGANVLTF
CDR3nt: TGCGCCAGCAGCCATTCACCGGGGGGTTTAATTCTGAACGGGGCCAACGTCCTGACTTTC

j_gene: TRBJ1-4
abundance: .
d_gene: .
v_gene: TRBV15
CDR3aa: CATSARQATNEKLFF
CDR3nt: TGTGCCACCAGCGCCCGACAGGCAACTAATGAAAAACTGTTTTTT

j_gene: TRBJ2-2
abundance: .
d_gene: TRBD2
v_gene: TRBV12-3/TRBV12-4
CDR3aa: CASRKRTSGGVANTGELFF
CDR3nt: TGTGCCAGCAGAAAGAGGACTAGCGGGGGGGTAGCGAACACCGGGGAGCTGTTTTTT